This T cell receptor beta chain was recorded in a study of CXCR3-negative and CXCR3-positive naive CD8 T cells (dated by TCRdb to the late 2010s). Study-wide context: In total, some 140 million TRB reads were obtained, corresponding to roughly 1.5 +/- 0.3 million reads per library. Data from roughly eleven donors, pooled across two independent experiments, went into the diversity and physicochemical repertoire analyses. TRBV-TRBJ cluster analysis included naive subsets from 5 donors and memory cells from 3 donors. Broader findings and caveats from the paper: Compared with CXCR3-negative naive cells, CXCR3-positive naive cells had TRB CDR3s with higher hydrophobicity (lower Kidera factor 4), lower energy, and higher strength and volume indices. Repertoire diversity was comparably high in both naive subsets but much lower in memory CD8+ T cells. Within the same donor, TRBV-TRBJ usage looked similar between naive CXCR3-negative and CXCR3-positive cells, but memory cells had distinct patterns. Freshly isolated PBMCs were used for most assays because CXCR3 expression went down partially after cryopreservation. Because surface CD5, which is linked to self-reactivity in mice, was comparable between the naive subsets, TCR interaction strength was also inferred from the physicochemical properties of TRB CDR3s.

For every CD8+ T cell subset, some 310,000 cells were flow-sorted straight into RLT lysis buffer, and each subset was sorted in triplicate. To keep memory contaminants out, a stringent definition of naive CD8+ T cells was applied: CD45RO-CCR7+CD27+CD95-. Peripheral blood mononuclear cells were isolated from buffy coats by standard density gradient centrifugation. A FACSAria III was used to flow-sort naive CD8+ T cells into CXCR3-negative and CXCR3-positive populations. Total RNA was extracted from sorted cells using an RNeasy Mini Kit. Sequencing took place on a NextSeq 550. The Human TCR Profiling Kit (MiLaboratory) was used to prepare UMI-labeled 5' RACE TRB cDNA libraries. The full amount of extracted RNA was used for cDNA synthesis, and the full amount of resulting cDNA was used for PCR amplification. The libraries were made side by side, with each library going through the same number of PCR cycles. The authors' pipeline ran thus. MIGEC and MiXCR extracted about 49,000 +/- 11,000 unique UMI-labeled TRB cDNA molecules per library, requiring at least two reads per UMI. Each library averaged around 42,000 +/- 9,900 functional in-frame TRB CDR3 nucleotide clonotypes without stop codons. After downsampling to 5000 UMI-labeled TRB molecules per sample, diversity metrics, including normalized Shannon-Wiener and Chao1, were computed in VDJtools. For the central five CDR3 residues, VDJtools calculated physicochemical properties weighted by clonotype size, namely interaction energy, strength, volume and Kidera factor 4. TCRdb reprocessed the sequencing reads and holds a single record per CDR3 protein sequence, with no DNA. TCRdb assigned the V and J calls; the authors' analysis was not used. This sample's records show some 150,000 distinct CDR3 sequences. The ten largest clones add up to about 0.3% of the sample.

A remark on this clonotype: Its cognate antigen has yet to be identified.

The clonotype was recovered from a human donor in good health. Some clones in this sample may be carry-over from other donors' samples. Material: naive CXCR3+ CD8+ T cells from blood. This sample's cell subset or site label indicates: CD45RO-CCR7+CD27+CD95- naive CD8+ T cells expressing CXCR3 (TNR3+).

This receptor carries the CDR3 CASRPGVGIGYTF. The sequence links TRBV7-9 to TRBJ1-2; no DNA is available, so the TRBD1 call from TCRdb remains unchecked. The CDR3 starts with the cysteine, ends with the phenylalanine, and has 13 residues. DNA was not recorded. From a lookup of the germline V gene (reference sequence), CDR1 and CDR2 are SEHNR and FQNEAQ.